This TCR beta chain emerged from a study of T cell repertoires in cytomegalovirus infection (dated 2019 in TCRdb). A note on the overall study: Peptide stimulations targeted recently identified HLA-C-restricted CMV epitopes, whose presentation resists viral immunomodulation, together with well-studied HLA-B-restricted epitopes. Donor HLA type was relevant to the analysis, as public TCR beta signatures indicated carriage of CMV infection together with the matching HLA type.

The treatment or condition label for this specimen denotes: in vitro stimulation with specific CMV peptide epitopes to enrich CMV-specific T cells. The research as a whole found: In both this cohort and an independent roughly 330-donor cohort, the cumulative frequency of public TCR beta family members distinguished carriers of CMV infection plus the relevant HLA type. The ex vivo response was dominated by HLA-C-restricted CMV-specific TCR beta clonotypes, which also provided the single most frequent clonotype in two of eight donors.

Reads for this sample came from an Illumina HiSeq 1500. The raw public data were reprocessed by TCRdb itself: fastp quality trimming at Q25, MiXCR clonotype calling, in-frame beta chains only. A single entry per CDR3 protein holds the most common genes and DNA from its merged rows. Here the sample has about 740,000 distinct CDR3 sequences; 30% to 40% occur a single time. 15% to 20% of the sample comes from the top ten. Concerning this clonotype itself: Its specific antigen is unknown. Base qualities were left out, and no much larger clone turns up one base away.

The receptor comes from a human donor in good health (CMV status not recorded). Some clones in this sample may be carry-over from other donors' samples. Sequencing used cultured PBMCs, obtained from culture after CMV antigen stimulation.

The nucleotide sequence reads as follows: TGTGCCAGCAGTTTACTCCGGATAGCGGGGGGGCTAGGTGAGCAGTTCTTC. The translation is CASSLLRIAGGLGEQFF. The receptor chain draws on TRBV27 and TRBJ2-1; 11 central nucleotides agree with TRBD2. Reading from cysteine to phenylalanine, the CDR3 counts 17 amino acids. This entry keeps only the CDR3 DNA: 51 bases, framed from base 1. Ends trimmed: V by 2 bases, J by 9 bases; bases unmatched to a gene: 12. As encoded in the germline V gene (reference sequence), CDR1 is MNHEY while CDR2 is SMNVEV.